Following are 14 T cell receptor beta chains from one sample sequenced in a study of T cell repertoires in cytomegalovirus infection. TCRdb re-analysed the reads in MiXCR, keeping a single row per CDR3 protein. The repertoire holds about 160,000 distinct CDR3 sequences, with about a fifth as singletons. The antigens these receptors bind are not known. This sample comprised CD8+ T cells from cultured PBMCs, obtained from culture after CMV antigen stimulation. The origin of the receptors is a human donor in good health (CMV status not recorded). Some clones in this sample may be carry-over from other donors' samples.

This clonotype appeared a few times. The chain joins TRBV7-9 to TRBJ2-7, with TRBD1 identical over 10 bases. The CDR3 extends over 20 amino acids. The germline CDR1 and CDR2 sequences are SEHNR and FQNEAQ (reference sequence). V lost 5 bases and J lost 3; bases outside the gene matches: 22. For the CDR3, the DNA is TGTGCCAGCAGCCACGACCCGGGACAGGGGAAAGAAAGTGGATTCTACGAGCAGTACTTC. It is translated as CASSHDPGQGKESGFYEQYF.

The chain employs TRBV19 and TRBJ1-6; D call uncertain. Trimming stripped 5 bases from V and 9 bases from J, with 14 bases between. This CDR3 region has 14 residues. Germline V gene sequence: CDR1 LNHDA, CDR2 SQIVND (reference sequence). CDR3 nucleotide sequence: TGTGCCAGTAGTGCAGGCGCAGAAATTTCACCCCTCCACTTT. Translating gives CASSAGAEISPLHF. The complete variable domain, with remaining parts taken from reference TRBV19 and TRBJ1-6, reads DGGITQSPKYLFRKEGQNVTLSCEQNLNHDAMYWYRQDPGQGLRLIYYSQIVNDFQKGDIAEGYSVSREKKESFPLTVTSAQKNPTAFYLCASSAGAEISPLHFGNGTRLTVT.

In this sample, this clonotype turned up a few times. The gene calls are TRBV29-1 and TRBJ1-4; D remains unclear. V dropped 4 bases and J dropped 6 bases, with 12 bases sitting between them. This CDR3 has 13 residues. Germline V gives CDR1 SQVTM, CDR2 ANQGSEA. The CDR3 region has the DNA TGCAGCGTTGGCCTGCAGGTAGATGAAAAACTGTTTTTT. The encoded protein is CSVGLQVDEKLFF.

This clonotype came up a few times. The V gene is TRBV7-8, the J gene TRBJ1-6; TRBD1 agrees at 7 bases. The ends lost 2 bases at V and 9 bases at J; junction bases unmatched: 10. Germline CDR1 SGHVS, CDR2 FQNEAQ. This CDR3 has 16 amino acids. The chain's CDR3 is CASSLSPRAGGSPLHF. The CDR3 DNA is TGTGCCAGCAGCTTATCCCCTCGGGCAGGGGGTTCACCCCTCCACTTT.

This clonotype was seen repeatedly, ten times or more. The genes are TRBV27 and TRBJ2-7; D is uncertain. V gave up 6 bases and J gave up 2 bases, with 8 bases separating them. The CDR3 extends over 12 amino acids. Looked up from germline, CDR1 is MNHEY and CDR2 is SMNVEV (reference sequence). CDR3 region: CASSPGPYEQYF. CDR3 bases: TGTGCCAGCAGCCCCGGACCCTACGAGCAGTACTTC.

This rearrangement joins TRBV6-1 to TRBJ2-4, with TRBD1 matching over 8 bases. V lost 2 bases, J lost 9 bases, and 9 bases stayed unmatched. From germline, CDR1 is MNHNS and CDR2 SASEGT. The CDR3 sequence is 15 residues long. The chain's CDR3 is CASSESRDRLSIQYF. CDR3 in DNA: TGTGCCAGCAGTGAAAGTAGGGACAGGTTGAGCATTCAGTACTTC.

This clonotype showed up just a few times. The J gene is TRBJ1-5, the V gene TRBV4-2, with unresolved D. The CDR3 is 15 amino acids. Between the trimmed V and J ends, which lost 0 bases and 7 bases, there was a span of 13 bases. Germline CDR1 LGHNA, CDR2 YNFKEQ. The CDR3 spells CASSQDSGVGQPQHF. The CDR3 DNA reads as TGTGCCAGCAGCCAAGATTCCGGGGTAGGCCAGCCCCAGCATTTT.

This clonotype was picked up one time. Here the CDR3 reads CASSTTGREQYF. The CDR3 DNA follows: TGTGCCAGCAGCACAACAGGGCGCGAGCAGTACTTC. J is TRBJ2-7 and V is TRBV11-2; D is possibly TRBD1 (6 bases). V was pared by 5 bases and J by 6 bases, with 11 bases between. CDR3 length: 12 amino acids. Germline CDR1 SGHAT, CDR2 FQNNGV.

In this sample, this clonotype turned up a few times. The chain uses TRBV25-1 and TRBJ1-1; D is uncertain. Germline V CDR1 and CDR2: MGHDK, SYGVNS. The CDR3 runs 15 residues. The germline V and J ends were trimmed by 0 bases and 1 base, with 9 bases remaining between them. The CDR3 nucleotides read TGTGCCAGCAGTGAATACGGGTATCCGAACACTGAAGCTTTCTTT. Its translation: CASSEYGYPNTEAFF.

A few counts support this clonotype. CDR3 protein: CASSYSGRGNQPQHF. In DNA form, the CDR3 reads TGTGCCAGCAGTTACTCGGGGAGGGGCAATCAGCCCCAGCATTTT. V and J are TRBV6-2 or TRBV6-3 and TRBJ1-5; D is unresolved. Germline values: CDR1 MNHEY, CDR2 SVGEGT. V shed 0 bases and J shed 2 bases, with 8 bases lying between them. The CDR3 has 15 residues.

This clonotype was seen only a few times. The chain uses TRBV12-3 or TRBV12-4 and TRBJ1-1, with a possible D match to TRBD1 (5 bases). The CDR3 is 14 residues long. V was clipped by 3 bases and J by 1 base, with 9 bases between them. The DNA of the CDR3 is TGTGCCAGCAGTTTTGGCCAGGGGAACACTGAAGCTTTCTTT. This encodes CASSFGQGNTEAFF.

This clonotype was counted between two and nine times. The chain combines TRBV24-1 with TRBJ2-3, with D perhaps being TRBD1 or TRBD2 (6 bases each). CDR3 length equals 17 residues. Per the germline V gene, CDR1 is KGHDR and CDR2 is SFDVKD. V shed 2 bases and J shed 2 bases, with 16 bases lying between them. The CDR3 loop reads CATSDYWEDSLTDTQYF. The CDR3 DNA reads TGTGCCACCAGTGATTACTGGGAGGACAGCCTCACAGATACGCAGTATTTT.

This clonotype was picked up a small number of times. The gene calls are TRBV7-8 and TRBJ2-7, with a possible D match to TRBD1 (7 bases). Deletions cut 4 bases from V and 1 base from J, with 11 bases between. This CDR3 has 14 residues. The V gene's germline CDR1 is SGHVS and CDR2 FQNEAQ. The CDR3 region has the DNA TGTGCCAGCAGCTGGCCAGGGGGGTCCTACGAGCAGTACTTC. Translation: CASSWPGGSYEQYF.

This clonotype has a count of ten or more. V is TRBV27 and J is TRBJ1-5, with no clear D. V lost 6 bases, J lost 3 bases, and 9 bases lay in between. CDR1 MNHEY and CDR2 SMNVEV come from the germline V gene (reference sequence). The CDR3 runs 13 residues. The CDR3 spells CASSLGSNQPQHF. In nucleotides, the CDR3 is TGTGCCAGCAGCTTGGGCTCCAATCAGCCCCAGCATTTT.